What follows are 25 T cell receptor beta chains derived from one specimen sequenced in a study of T cell repertoires in ileal Crohn's disease. Sequenced by immunoSEQ multiplex PCR; TCRdb stores in-frame clones only, minus some. The sample lists under 35,000 clones, roughly 78% occurring once. Sequencing used ileal tissue. These receptors all stem from an adult with Crohn's disease.

The chain joins TRBV6-6 to TRBJ1-2, with a possible D match to TRBD1 (5 bases). Germline loops: CDR1 MNHNY, CDR2 SVGAGI (reference sequence). Between the trimmed V and J ends, which lost 1 base and 5 bases, there was a span of 17 bases. The CDR3 length is 16 residues. The CDR3 nucleotides are TGTGCCAGCAGTTACTTCTCGCGCGACGGGGGTTATGGCTACACCTTC. Protein product: CASSYFSRDGGYGYTF.

The chain uses TRBV28 and TRBJ1-4, with D perhaps matching TRBD1 (5 bases). Germline CDR1 MDHEN, CDR2 SYDVKM. Trimming pared 2 bases from V and 8 bases from J, leaving 12 bases between. The length of the CDR3 is 14 residues. The CDR3 here is CASSLQGRSEKLFF. CDR3 nucleotide sequence: TGTGCCAGCAGTTTACAGGGAAGGAGCGAAAAACTGTTTTTT.

V usage is TRBV12-5 and J usage is TRBJ2-1; D ambiguous. The V and J ends lost 6 bases and 1 base respectively, with 13 bases between them. The CDR3 is made up of 15 amino acids. Germline CDR1 is LGHNT and CDR2 is FRNRAP. The CDR3 region is CASGPGFPSYNEQFF. The CDR3, as DNA: TGTGCTAGTGGCCCAGGTTTCCCTTCCTACAATGAGCAGTTCTTC. Drawing the rest from reference TRBV12-5 and TRBJ2-1, the complete variable domain is DARVTQTPRHKVTEMGQEVTMRCQPILGHNTVFWYRQTMMQGLELLAYFRNRAPLDDSGMPKDRFSAEMPDATLATLKIQPSEPRDSAVYFCASGPGFPSYNEQFFGPGTRLTVL.

V gene TRBV19 combines with J gene TRBJ2-2, with TRBD1 matching 10 bases. Per the germline V gene, CDR1 is LNHDA and CDR2 is SQIVND (reference sequence). This CDR3 has 14 amino acids. V shed 5 bases, J shed 6 bases, and the junction held 3 bases outside the gene matches. The CDR3 here is CASSWGQGSGELFF. The CDR3 DNA sequence: TGTGCCAGTAGTTGGGGACAGGGGTCCGGGGAGCTGTTTTTT.

The V call is TRBV9, the J call TRBJ2-7; 7 bases fit TRBD2. The V gene end was trimmed by 3 bases and the J gene end by 5 bases; junction bases not matched to a gene: 8. CDR1 and CDR2 (germline): SGDLS, YYNGEE. The CDR3 extends over 14 amino acids. The CDR3 is CASSGSGVGDEQYF. DNA of the CDR3: TGTGCCAGCAGCGGGAGCGGGGTCGGGGACGAGCAGTACTTC.

The gene calls are TRBV9 and TRBJ2-3; 8 positions match TRBD2. Germline CDR1 SGDLS, CDR2 YYNGEE. This CDR3 is built from 18 residues. V gave up 0 bases and J gave up 1 base; unmatched junction bases: 10. Here the CDR3 reads CASSVARVSGRGTDTQYF. The CDR3 nucleotides read TGTGCCAGCAGCGTAGCCCGGGTATCCGGGAGGGGCACAGATACGCAGTATTTT.

The chain combines TRBV29-1 with TRBJ2-5, with 10 bases that match TRBD2. V dropped 1 base and J dropped 1; count of bases not matched to a gene: 6. In germline, CDR1 is SQVTM, CDR2 ANQGSEA. The CDR3 extends over 16 amino acids. DNA for the CDR3: TGCAGCGTTGAAGTCGTAGCGGGGGGACGCCAAGAGACCCAGTACTTC. Translating gives CSVEVVAGGRQETQYF.

The V call is TRBV5-1, the J call TRBJ2-1; 8 bases are a match to TRBD2. Germline assignment: CDR1 SGHRS and CDR2 YFSETQ. V shed 0 bases and J 7 bases; nucleotides not matched to a gene: 9. This CDR3 spans 16 amino acids. CDR3 in DNA: TGCGCCAGCAGCTTGGGGTGGCGGGAGGTTATGAATGAGCAGTTCTTC. Encoded protein: CASSLGWREVMNEQFF.

The gene calls are TRBV7-2 and TRBJ2-4, with 7 bases lining up with TRBD1. Germline assignment: CDR1 SGHTA and CDR2 FQGNSA. This CDR3 region has 18 residues. V lost 3 bases to trimming and J lost 4 bases; unmatched junction nucleotides: 15. CDR3 in DNA: TGTGCCAGCAGCTTTCGTGTTCCGGGACAGCAGAGTAAAAACATTCAGTACTTC. Protein: CASSFRVPGQQSKNIQYF.

This chain connects TRBV4-1 to TRBJ2-7; no definite D call. V was cut by 1 base and J by 0 bases, with 10 bases left in between. The CDR3 runs 15 residues. Germline V gene lookup returns CDR1 MGHRA and CDR2 YSYEKL. The CDR3 nucleotides are TGCGCCAGCAGCCAAGTGGCACAGTTCTCCTACGAGCAGTACTTC. Translation gives CASSQVAQFSYEQYF.

This clone came up once. This rearrangement joins TRBV5-3 to TRBJ1-2; the D gene is possibly TRBD1 (5 bases). TRBV5-3 is noted as an ORF with a role that remains uncertain. V dropped 2 bases and J dropped 8 bases, with 13 bases sitting between them. This CDR3 has 13 residues. CDR3 sequence (DNA): TGTGCCAGAAGCTTTCTGGGGGGGGACGGCTACACCTTC. Protein: CARSFLGGDGYTF.

There are a few counts of this clone. The genes are TRBV28 and TRBJ2-7; TRBD1 is a possible D gene (6 bases). The germline V and J ends were trimmed by 7 bases and 6 bases, with 16 bases remaining between them. The germline V gene encodes CDR1 MDHEN and CDR2 SYDVKM. CDR3 length: 13 amino acids. The CDR3 coding sequence is TGTGCCAGCACTGCGACAGGAACACGCGAGCAGTACTTC. This codes for CASTATGTREQYF.

The CDR3 DNA follows: TGCGCCAGCAGCTGGGGCCGACAGGGGCGCTCTGGAAACACCATATATTTT. It specifies CASSWGRQGRSGNTIYF. This chain links TRBV5-1 with TRBJ1-3; 8 nucleotides align to TRBD1. Germline V gene data show CDR1 as SGHRS and CDR2 as YFSETQ. The CDR3 has 17 amino acids. V dropped 3 bases and J dropped 0; count of bases not matched to a gene: 8.

CDR3 sequence reads: CASSLWRGGTLTQFF. The CDR3 DNA reads TGTGCCAGCAGTTTATGGCGGGGGGGCACTTTAACGCAGTTCTTC. V and J are TRBV6-6 and TRBJ2-1, with TRBD2 identical over 9 bases. CDR1 is MNHNY, CDR2 SVGAGI, per germline (reference sequence). The CDR3 sequence is 15 residues long. The ends lost 4 bases at V and 12 bases at J; junction bases unmatched: 13.

The V gene is TRBV18, the J gene TRBJ1-2, with 8 nucleotides matching TRBD1. Trimming removed 2 bases from V and 0 bases from J; junction bases left unmatched: 2. This CDR3 is built from 15 residues. The germline V gene has CDR1 KGHSH and CDR2 LQKENI. CDR3 DNA: TGTGCCAGCTCACCATCGACAGGGGCTAACTATGGCTACACCTTC. Its protein is CASSPSTGANYGYTF.

Comments on this clone: One junction end disagrees with the germline gene, perhaps due to a read error. V and J are TRBV30 and TRBJ1-2; no reliable D call. CDR3 size: 14 residues. Germline assignment: CDR1 GTSNPN and CDR2 SVGIG (reference sequence). CDR3 DNA: TGTGCCTGGAGACCTGGTGCTGGCGGGTGGGGATATCACTTC. Translated: CAWRPGAGGWGYHF.

The chain links TRBV11-2 to TRBJ2-7; the D is unclear. Trimming removed 8 bases at V and 5 bases at J, with 19 bases between. Germline-derived CDR1 and CDR2 are SGHAT and FQNNGV. The CDR3 contains 14 residues. The CDR3 DNA reads TGTGCCAGCTCTCGAACCGTGGTTGCGGACGAGCAGTACTTC. Its protein product is CASSRTVVADEQYF. The whole variable domain, remainder taken from reference TRBV11-2 and TRBJ2-7, is EAGVAQSPRYKIIEKRQSVAFWCNPISGHATLYWYQQILGQGPKLLIQFQNNGVVDDSQLPKDRFSAERLKGVDSTLKIQPAKLEDSAVYLCASSRTVVADEQYFGPGTRLTVT.

The V and J genes are TRBV30 and TRBJ1-2; perhaps TRBD1 as D (5 bases). The CDR3 is made up of 13 amino acids. Looked up from germline, CDR1 is GTSNPN and CDR2 is SVGIG (reference sequence). Trimming stripped 2 bases from V and 7 bases from J, with 14 bases between. As DNA, the CDR3 is TGTGCCTGGAGTCCTATCAGGGTCGTTGGCTACACCTTC. Translated, it gives CAWSPIRVVGYTF.

The chain employs TRBV19 and TRBJ1-1; D perhaps matches TRBD1 (6 bases). Germline V lookup: CDR1 LNHDA, CDR2 SQIVND (reference sequence). Trimming pared 7 bases from V and 6 bases from J, leaving 12 bases between. The CDR3 is made up of 12 amino acids. The CDR3 nucleotides read TGTGCCAGTACTAACAGGGCCCCTGAAGCTTTCTTT. Protein product: CASTNRAPEAFF.

The CDR3 spells CAISKDREAFF. In DNA, the CDR3 is TGTGCCATCAGCAAGGACAGGGAAGCTTTCTTT. The chain joins TRBV10-3 to TRBJ1-1; TRBD1 matches 7 bases. The V and J ends lost 6 bases and 8 bases, in that order; junction bases with no gene match: 3. This CDR3 contains 11 residues. Per germline, CDR1 ENHRY and CDR2 SYGVKD.

This clone was picked up one time. The chain combines TRBV7-6 with TRBJ2-7; D is unresolved. The germline gives CDR1 SGHVS, CDR2 FNYEAQ. CDR3 length: 12 amino acids. The ends were cut back, 5 bases at V and 0 bases at J, with 5 bases in the middle. The CDR3 sequence is CASSTSSYEQYF. In nucleotides, the CDR3 is TGTGCCAGCAGCACAAGCTCCTACGAGCAGTACTTC.

V is TRBV11-2 and J is TRBJ2-5; TRBD1 is a possible D gene (6 bases). This CDR3 is 16 amino acids long. The ends were cut back, 5 bases at V and 2 bases at J, with 18 bases in the middle. Germline values: CDR1 SGHAT, CDR2 FQNNGV. As DNA, the CDR3 is TGTGCCAGCAGCCCCGGGACAAGGACCCCACAAGAGACCCAGTACTTC. Amino acid sequence: CASSPGTRTPQETQYF.

The chain links TRBV27 to TRBJ2-7; 10 bases agree with TRBD1. The ends lost 5 bases at V and 1 base at J; junction bases unmatched: 5. Germline loops: CDR1 MNHEY, CDR2 SMNVEV (reference sequence). The CDR3 runs 15 residues. CDR3 sequence reads: CASSPRQGASYEQYF. DNA for the CDR3: TGTGCCAGCAGTCCCCGACAGGGGGCGTCCTACGAGCAGTACTTC.

This clone was detected a few times. The rearrangement joins TRBV5-6 to TRBJ2-7; D is perhaps TRBD2 (5 bases). Germline V CDR1 and CDR2: SGHDT, YYEEEE. The CDR3 has 12 residues. V was shortened by 4 bases and J by 2 bases, with 7 bases between the two germline ends. The CDR3 coding sequence is TGTGCCAGCAGCGGGAGAGCCTACGAGCAGTACTTC. Its protein is CASSGRAYEQYF.

The rearrangement uses TRBV29-1 and TRBJ1-3, with TRBD1 as a possible D gene (5 bases). Trimming left V 7 bases short and J 4 bases short, with 20 bases between. This CDR3 comprises 15 residues. Germline V CDR1 and CDR2: SQVTM, ANQGSEA. CDR3 sequence: CSAVRDGGPGNTIYF. CDR3 bases: TGCAGCGCCGTCCGGGACGGGGGACCAGGAAACACCATATATTTT.